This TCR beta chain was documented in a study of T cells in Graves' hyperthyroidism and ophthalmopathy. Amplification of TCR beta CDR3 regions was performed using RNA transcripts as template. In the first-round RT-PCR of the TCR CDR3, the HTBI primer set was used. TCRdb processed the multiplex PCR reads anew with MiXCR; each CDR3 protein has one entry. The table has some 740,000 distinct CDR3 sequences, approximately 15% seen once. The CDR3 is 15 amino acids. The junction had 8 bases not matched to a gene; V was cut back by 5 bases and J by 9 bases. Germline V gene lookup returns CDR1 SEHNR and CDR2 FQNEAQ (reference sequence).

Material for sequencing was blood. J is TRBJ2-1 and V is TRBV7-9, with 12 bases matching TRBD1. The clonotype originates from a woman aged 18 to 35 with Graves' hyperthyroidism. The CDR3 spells CASSMGQGALGEQFF. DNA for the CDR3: TGTGCCAGCAGCATGGGACAGGGGGCGCTTGGTGAGCAGTTCTTC.